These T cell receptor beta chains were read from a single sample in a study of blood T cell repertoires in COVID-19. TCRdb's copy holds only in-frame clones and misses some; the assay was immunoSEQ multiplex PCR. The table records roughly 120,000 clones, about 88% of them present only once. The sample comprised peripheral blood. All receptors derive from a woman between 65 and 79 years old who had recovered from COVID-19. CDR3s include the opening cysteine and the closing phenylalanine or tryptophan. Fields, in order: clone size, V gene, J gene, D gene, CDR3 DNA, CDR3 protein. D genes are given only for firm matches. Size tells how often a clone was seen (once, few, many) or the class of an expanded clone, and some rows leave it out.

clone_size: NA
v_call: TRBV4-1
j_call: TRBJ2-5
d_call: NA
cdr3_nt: TGCGCCAGCAGCCAACCAAACAGGGAAGAGACCCAGTACTTC
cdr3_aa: CASSQPNREETQYF

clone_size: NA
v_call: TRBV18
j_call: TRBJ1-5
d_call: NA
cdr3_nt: TGTGCCAGCTCACCAAACCTAAGCAATCAGCCCCAGCATTTT
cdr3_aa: CASSPNLSNQPQHF

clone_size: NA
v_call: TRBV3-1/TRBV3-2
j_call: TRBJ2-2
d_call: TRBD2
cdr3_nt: TGTGCCAGCAGCCAAGATTTATCAGCGGGATGGGAGCTGTTTTTT
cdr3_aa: CASSQDLSAGWELFF

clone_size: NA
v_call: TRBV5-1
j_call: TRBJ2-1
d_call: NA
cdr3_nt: TGCGCCAGCAGCTTAGTCCCAGGGTCCTACAATGAGCAGTTCTTC
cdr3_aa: CASSLVPGSYNEQFF

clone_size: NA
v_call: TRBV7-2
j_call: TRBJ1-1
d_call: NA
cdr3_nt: TGTGCCAGCAGCCCTCTACAGGGTAGGACTGAAGCTTTCTTT
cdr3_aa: CASSPLQGRTEAFF

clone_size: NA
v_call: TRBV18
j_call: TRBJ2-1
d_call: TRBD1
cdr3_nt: TGTGCCAGCTCACCGTACCAGGGGGCTGAGAGGGCTTTTTACAATGAGCAGTTCTTC
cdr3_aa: CASSPYQGAERAFYNEQFF

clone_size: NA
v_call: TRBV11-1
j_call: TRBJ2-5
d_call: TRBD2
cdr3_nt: TGTGCCAGCAGCCCCCGGGGGGTCCCCCAAGAGACCCAGTACTTC
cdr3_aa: CASSPRGVPQETQYF

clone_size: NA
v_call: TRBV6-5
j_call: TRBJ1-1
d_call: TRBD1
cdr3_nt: TGTGCCAGCAGTCAAACAGGGGTTGTATGGACTGAAGCTTTCTTT
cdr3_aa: CASSQTGVVWTEAFF

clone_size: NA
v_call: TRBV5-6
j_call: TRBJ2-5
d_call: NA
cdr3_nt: TGTGCCAGCAGCTTGCTGGGGGCGCATGAGACCCAGTACTTC
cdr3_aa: CASSLLGAHETQYF

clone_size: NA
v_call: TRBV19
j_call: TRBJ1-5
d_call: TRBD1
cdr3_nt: TGTGCCAGTAGTTCTTGGGACAGTTATAATCAGCCCCAGCATTTT
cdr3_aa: CASSSWDSYNQPQHF

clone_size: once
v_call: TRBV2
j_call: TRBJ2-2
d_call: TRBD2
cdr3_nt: TGTGCCAGCAGTGGAGTGACTAGCGGGTTTTCCGGGGAGCTGTTTTTT
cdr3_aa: CASSGVTSGFSGELFF

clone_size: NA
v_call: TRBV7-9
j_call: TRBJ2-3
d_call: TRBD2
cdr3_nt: TGTGCCAGCAGCTTTATGCGGGGAGGGGCAGATACGCAGTATTTT
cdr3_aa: CASSFMRGGADTQYF

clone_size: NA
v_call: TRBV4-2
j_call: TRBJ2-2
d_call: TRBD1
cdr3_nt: TGTGCCAGCAGCCACCGGACAGGAGCCGGGGAGCTGTTTTTT
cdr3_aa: CASSHRTGAGELFF

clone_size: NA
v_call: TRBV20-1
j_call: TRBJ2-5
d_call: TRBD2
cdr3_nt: TGCAAGGCGGGAGGCGAGACCCAGTACTTC
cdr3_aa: CKAGGETQYF

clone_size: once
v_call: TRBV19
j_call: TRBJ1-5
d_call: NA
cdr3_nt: TGTGCCAGTAGTATTGACAGGCCCCATCAGCCCCAGCATTTT
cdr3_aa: CASSIDRPHQPQHF

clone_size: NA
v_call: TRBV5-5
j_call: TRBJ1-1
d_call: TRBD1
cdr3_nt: TGTGCCAGCGGGGGGACAGCGAACACTGAAGCTTTCTTT
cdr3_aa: CASGGTANTEAFF

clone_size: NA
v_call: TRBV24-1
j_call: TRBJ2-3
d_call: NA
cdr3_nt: TGTGCCACCAGTCGAACGCAGGGAGGCCCCACAGATACGCAGTATTTT
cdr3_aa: CATSRTQGGPTDTQYF

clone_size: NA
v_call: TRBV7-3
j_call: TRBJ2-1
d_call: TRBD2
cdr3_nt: TGTGCCAGCAGCTTACTAGCGGGCCACAATGAGCAGTTCTTC
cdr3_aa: CASSLLAGHNEQFF

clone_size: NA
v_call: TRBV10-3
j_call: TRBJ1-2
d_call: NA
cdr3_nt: TGTGCCATCAGTGGGACAGCCTATGGCTACACCTTC
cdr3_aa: CAISGTAYGYTF

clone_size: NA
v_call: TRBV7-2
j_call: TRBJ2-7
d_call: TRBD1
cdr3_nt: TGTGCCAGCAGCACAACGGACAGGGTGCAGTACTTC
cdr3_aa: CASSTTDRVQYF

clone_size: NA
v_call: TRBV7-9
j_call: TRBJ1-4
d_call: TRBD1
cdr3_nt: TGTGCCAGCAGCCTTGACAGGGGCGAAAAACTGTTTTTT
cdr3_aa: CASSLDRGEKLFF

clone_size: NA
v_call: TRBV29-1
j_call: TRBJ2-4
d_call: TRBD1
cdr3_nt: TGCAGCGTTGAATCCTGGGACAGGGGACATCTGTACTTC
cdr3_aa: CSVESWDRGHLYF

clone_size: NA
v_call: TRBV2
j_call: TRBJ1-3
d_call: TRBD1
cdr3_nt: TGTGCCAGCAGCCCCCAGGGGGCTAAAGGAAACACCATATATTTT
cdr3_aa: CASSPQGAKGNTIYF

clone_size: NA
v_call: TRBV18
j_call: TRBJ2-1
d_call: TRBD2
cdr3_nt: TGTGCCAGCTCACCATCAGGGCTAGCGGGAGGGGATGAGCAGTTCTTC
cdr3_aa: CASSPSGLAGGDEQFF

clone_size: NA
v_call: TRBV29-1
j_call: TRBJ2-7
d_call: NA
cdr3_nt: TGCAGCGTTGAAGGGGGACACAGCTCCTACGAGCAGTACTTC
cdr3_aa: CSVEGGHSSYEQYF

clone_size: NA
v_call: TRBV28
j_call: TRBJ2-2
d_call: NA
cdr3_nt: TGTGCCAGCGGCTTCCGCAACACCGGGGAGCTGTTTTTT
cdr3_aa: CASGFRNTGELFF

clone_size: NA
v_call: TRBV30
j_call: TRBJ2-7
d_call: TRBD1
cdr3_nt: TGTGCCTGGAGTGTAGGGACAGGGCCCTACGAGCAGTACTTC
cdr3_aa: CAWSVGTGPYEQYF

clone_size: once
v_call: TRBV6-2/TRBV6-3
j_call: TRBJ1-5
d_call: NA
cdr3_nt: TGTGCCAGCAGTCGATTTGATAGTGGCAATCAGCCCCAGCATTTT
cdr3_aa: CASSRFDSGNQPQHF

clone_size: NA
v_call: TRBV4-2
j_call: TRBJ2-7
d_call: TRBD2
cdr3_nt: TGTGCCAGCAGCCTCGGACTAGCGGGTACCTACGAGCAGTACTTC
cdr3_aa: CASSLGLAGTYEQYF

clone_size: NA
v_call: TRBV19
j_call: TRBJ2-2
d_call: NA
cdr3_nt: TGTGCCAGTAGTATAAGGCGAGGGATCACCGGGGAGCTGTTTTTT
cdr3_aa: CASSIRRGITGELFF

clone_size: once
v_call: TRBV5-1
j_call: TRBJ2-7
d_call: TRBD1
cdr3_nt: TGCGCCAGCAGCTGGGGACAGGGAGGCGAGCAGTACTTC
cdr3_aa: CASSWGQGGEQYF

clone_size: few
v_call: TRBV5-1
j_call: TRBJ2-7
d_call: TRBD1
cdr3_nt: TGCGCCAGCAAAAGCGGGACAGGGATCGGCGAGCAGTACTTC
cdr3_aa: CASKSGTGIGEQYF

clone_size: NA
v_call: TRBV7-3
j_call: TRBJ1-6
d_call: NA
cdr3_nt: TGTGCCAGCAGGGGAACCGGGACACTGGCTAGACCCCTCCACTTT
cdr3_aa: CASRGTGTLARPLHF

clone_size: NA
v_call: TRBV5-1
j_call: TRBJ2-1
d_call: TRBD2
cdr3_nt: TGCGCCAGCAGCCAACAGCTAGCGGGTGGGGTCTACAATGAGCAGTTCTTC
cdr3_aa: CASSQQLAGGVYNEQFF

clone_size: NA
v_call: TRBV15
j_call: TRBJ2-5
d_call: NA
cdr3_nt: TGTGCCACCAGCAGAGATCTCGCAGGCCAAGAGACCCAGTACTTC
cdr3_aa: CATSRDLAGQETQYF

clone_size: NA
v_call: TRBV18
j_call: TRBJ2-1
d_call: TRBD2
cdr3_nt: TGTGCCAGCTCACCATGGGCTAGCGGGACCCACAATGAGCAGTTCTTC
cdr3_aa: CASSPWASGTHNEQFF

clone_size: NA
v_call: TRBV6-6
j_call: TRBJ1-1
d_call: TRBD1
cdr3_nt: TGTGCCAGCAGAGTAGGGGGCCCGAGTGGCACTGAAGCTTTCTTT
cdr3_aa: CASRVGGPSGTEAFF

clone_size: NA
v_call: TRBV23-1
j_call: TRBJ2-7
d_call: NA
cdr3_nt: TGCGCCAGCAGTCACCCCCGGGTCAAAAGCTCCTACGAGCAGTACTTC
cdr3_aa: CASSHPRVKSSYEQYF

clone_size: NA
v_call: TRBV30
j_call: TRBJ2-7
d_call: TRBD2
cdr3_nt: TGTGCCTGGAGTGACCCCCTTTCTAGCGGGAGGATCTACGAGCAGTACTTC
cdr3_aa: CAWSDPLSSGRIYEQYF

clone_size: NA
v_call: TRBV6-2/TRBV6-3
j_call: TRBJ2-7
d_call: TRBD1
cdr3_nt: TGTGCCAGCAGTTACCCCGGGACAGGGCCAAGGGAGCAGTACTTC
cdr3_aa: CASSYPGTGPREQYF

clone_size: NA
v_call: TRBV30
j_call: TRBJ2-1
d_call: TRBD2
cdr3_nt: TGTGCCTTTATAGCGGGGGGCGCCTACAATGAGCAGTTCTTC
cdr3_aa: CAFIAGGAYNEQFF

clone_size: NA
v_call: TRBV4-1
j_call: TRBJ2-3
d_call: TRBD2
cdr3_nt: TGCGCCAGCAGCCAAGAGGCCGGACTAGCGGGAGGGGTTGATTCCACAGATACGCAGTATTTT
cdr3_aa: CASSQEAGLAGGVDSTDTQYF

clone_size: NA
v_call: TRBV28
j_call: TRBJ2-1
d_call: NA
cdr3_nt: TGTGCCAGCAGTTTGGGCAGGGCTAGCTCCTACAATGAGCAGTTCTTC
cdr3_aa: CASSLGRASSYNEQFF

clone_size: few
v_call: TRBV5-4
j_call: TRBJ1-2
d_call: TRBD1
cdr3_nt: TGTGCCAGCAGCCCTGGACAGGGACTTACCTCCTATGGCTACACCTTC
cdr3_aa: CASSPGQGLTSYGYTF

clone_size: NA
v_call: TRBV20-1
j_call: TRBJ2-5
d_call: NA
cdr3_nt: TGCAGTGCTAGTTCCGGGGTACAGGAGACCCAGTACTTC
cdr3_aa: CSASSGVQETQYF

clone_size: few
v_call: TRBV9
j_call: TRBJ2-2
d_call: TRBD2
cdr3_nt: TGTGCCAGCAGCGTAGGGACTAGCTCCGGGGAGCTGTTTTTT
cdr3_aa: CASSVGTSSGELFF

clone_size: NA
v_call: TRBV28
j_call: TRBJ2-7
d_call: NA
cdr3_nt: TGTGCCAGCAGTTTAAAAGGACATCATAGCGGAGGGAGCTCCTACGAGCAGTACTTC
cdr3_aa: CASSLKGHHSGGSSYEQYF

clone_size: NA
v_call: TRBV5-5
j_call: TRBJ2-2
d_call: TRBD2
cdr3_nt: TGTGCCAGCAGGATAGCGGGGACCGGGGAGCTGTTTTTT
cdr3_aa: CASRIAGTGELFF

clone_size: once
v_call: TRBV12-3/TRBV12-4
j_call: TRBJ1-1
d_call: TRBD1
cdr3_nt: TGTGCCAGCAGTTTAACAGGGGAGACTGAAGCTTTCTTT
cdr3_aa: CASSLTGETEAFF

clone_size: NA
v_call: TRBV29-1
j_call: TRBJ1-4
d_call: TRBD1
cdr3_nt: TGCAGCGTGGGACAGGGAGCCGAAAAACTGTTTTTT
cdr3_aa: CSVGQGAEKLFF

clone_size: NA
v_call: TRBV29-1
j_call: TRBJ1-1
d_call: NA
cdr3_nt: TGCAGCGTTACTACGGGGGGGACTGAAGCTTTCTTT
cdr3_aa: CSVTTGGTEAFF

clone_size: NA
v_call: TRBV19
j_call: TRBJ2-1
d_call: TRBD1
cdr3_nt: TGTGCCAGTAGTGTACAGGGGTACGGTGAGCAGTTCTTC
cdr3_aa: CASSVQGYGEQFF